Presented here are 28 T cell receptor beta chains from one specimen sequenced in a study of T cell responses to AZD1222 COVID-19 vaccine. Sequencing was performed with immunoSEQ multiplex PCR; in TCRdb, only in-frame clones are kept and a portion is missing. Of about 130,000 clones in the sample, about 91% were seen once. Specimen: peripheral blood, collected 28 days after the second AZD1222 dose. These receptors originate from an adult who received the AZD1222 COVID-19 vaccine.

V is TRBV7-9 and J is TRBJ1-2, with 11 bases aligning to TRBD1. This CDR3 has 15 residues. J gave up 5 bases and V 2 bases, and 4 bases lay outside the gene matches. The germline V gene has CDR1 SEHNR and CDR2 FQNEAQ (reference sequence). The chain's CDR3 is CASSLHGTGGYGYTF. The DNA of the CDR3 is TGTGCCAGCAGCTTACATGGGACAGGGGGATATGGCTACACCTTC.

The chain is built from TRBV12-3 or TRBV12-4 and TRBJ1-1; 7 bases align to TRBD1. J lost 4 bases, V lost 8 bases, and 7 bases had no gene match. The CDR3 length is 13 residues. CDR3 sequence: CASRQGGVTEAFF. The DNA for the CDR3 is TGTGCCAGCCGGCAGGGGGGCGTCACTGAAGCTTTCTTT.

This clone has just a few counts. The chain is built from TRBV6-5 and TRBJ2-7; 7 bases are shared with TRBD2. After removal of 10 bases from V and 5 bases from J, the junction contained 11 bases not matched to a gene. Germline CDR1 reads MNHEY; CDR2 reads SVGAGI. This CDR3 has 13 amino acids. The CDR3 reads CATQWRGFDEQYF. The CDR3 coding sequence is TGTGCCACCCAGTGGCGGGGGTTCGACGAGCAGTACTTC.

This rearrangement joins TRBV9 to TRBJ1-2; D not certain. V lost 3 bases and J 0 bases, leaving 9 bases between the germline ends. Germline lookup yields CDR1 SGDLS and CDR2 YYNGEE. The CDR3 runs to 14 residues. This CDR3 reads CASSETGTNYGYTF. In DNA form, the CDR3 reads TGTGCCAGCAGCGAAACGGGAACTAACTATGGCTACACCTTC.

The chain links TRBV23-1 to TRBJ1-5; 10 nucleotides line up with TRBD1. TRBV23-1 is designated an ORF whose function remains uncertain. V dropped 3 bases and J dropped 3; count of bases not matched to a gene: 5. This CDR3 has 16 residues. Here the CDR3 DNA reads TGCGCCAGCAGTCAGAGGGGACAGGGGTACAATCAGCCCCAGCATTTT. It translates to CASSQRGQGYNQPQHF.

The CDR3 here is CASGFIAGAGELFF. CDR3 coding DNA: TGTGCTAGTGGTTTCATAGCGGGAGCCGGGGAGCTGTTTTTT. The chain has TRBV12-5 and TRBJ2-2; TRBD2 matches 9 bases. CDR3 size: 14 residues. Germline CDR1 is LGHNT and CDR2 is FRNRAP. V trimming: 3 bases; J trimming: 6 bases; junction bases outside the gene matches: 2.

The chain combines TRBV27 with TRBJ1-5; D gene uncertain. The V end was cut by 6 bases, the J end by 1 base, with 7 bases between. The CDR3 runs 13 residues. CDR1 is MNHEY, CDR2 SMNVEV, per germline (reference sequence). Here the CDR3 DNA reads TGTGCCAGCAGGAGAGGAAGCAATCAGCCCCAGCATTTT. Its translation is CASRRGSNQPQHF.

The chain recombines TRBV27 with TRBJ1-1, with D uncertain. This CDR3 contains 14 residues. V lost 6 bases to trimming and J lost 3 bases, with 14 bases between them. Per the germline V gene, CDR1 is MNHEY and CDR2 is SMNVEV (reference sequence). For the CDR3, the DNA is TGTGCCAGCAGCGCTCGATTCGGGGACACTGAAGCTTTCTTT. It specifies CASSARFGDTEAFF.

The chain joins TRBV11-3 to TRBJ1-3, with TRBD1 matching 7 bases. CDR1 is SGHNT and CDR2 is YENEEA in the germline V gene. Trimming removed 6 bases from V and 2 bases from J; junction bases left unmatched: 4. The CDR3 covers 14 residues. DNA of the CDR3: TGTGCCAGCAGAAAGACAGGGACTGGAAACACCATATATTTT. The encoded protein is CASRKTGTGNTIYF.

This rearrangement joins TRBV9 to TRBJ2-5, with 9 bases matching TRBD2. The germline CDR1 and CDR2 sequences are SGDLS and YYNGEE. The ends lost 0 bases at V and 2 bases at J; junction bases unmatched: 5. This CDR3 region has 16 residues. The CDR3 is CASSVEASGVQETQYF. The CDR3, as DNA: TGTGCCAGCAGCGTAGAGGCTAGCGGGGTACAAGAGACCCAGTACTTC.

About this clone: The same CDR3 arises from other DNA sequences in this sample as well. The chain uses TRBV18 and TRBJ1-1; weak D call: TRBD1 (5 bases). The CDR3 runs 13 residues. CDR1 is KGHSH and CDR2 is LQKENI in the germline V gene. V lost 6 bases to trimming and J lost 3 bases, with 11 bases between them. The CDR3 spells CASSRTGDTEAFF. The CDR3 coding sequence is TGTGCCAGCTCTAGGACGGGGGACACTGAAGCTTTCTTT.

On this clone itself: Additional DNA sequences in this sample encode the identical CDR3. This chain uses TRBV6-1 with TRBJ1-1, with no clear D. The germline V and J ends were trimmed by 0 bases and 1 base, with 3 bases remaining between them. The CDR3 is made up of 13 amino acids. The germline V gene has CDR1 MNHNS and CDR2 SASEGT. The CDR3 reads CASSEAGNTEAFF. The CDR3 nucleotides are TGTGCCAGCAGTGAAGCGGGGAACACTGAAGCTTTCTTT.

A word on this clone: The junction does not match germline at one end; this may be a read error. V usage is TRBV7-7 and J usage is TRBJ2-1; D is uncertain. Looked up from germline, CDR1 is SSHAT and CDR2 is FNYEAQ (reference sequence). The CDR3 spans 16 residues. The CDR3 sequence is CASSPRESRVYNEQFF. The CDR3 bases are TGTGCTAGCAGCCCCCGCGAGTCGCGCGTCTACAATGAGCAGTTCTTC.

The rearrangement joins TRBV7-8 to TRBJ2-2; no definite D call. The CDR3 is 11 amino acids. V lost 4 bases, J lost 8 bases, and 5 bases lay in between. CDR1 and CDR2 from the germline V gene are SGHVS and FQNEAQ. The CDR3 DNA is TGTGCCAGCAGCTCCTGGGGGGAGCTGTTTTTT. This codes for CASSSWGELFF.

This clone has a single count. The chain employs TRBV6-5 and TRBJ1-1; maybe TRBD1 (5 bases). Between the trimmed V and J ends, which lost 5 bases and 5 bases, there was a span of 12 bases. Germline CDR1 reads MNHEY; CDR2 reads SVGAGI. The length of the CDR3 is 13 residues. The DNA of the CDR3 is TGTGCCAGCAGTACCCCCAGGGATACTGAAGCTTTCTTT. It is translated as CASSTPRDTEAFF.

The J gene is TRBJ1-1, the V gene TRBV6-5; TRBD1 agrees at 8 bases. The CDR3 runs 12 residues. Germline V gives CDR1 MNHEY, CDR2 SVGAGI. With V trimmed by 6 bases and J by 10 bases, 7 bases remained unmatched. CDR3 amino acids: CASSRATGAAFF. The CDR3 DNA follows: TGTGCCAGCAGCCGTGCGACAGGGGCAGCTTTCTTT.

V is TRBV29-1 and J is TRBJ2-1; TRBD2 agrees at 15 bases. Germline V gene lookup returns CDR1 SQVTM and CDR2 ANQGSEA. V lost 4 bases and J lost 14; bases outside the gene matches: 9. This CDR3 region has 14 residues. CDR3 in amino acids: CSVVQGTSGGLEFF. CDR3 nucleotides: TGCAGCGTTGTACAGGGGACTAGCGGGGGGTTGGAGTTCTTC.

This chain uses TRBV5-1 with TRBJ1-4, with D possibly matching TRBD1 (5 bases). CDR1 and CDR2 from the germline V gene are SGHRS and YFSETQ. This CDR3 region has 14 residues. The V end lost 3 bases, the J end lost 6 bases, and 12 bases lay between the germline ends. CDR3 sequence (DNA): TGCGCCAGCAGCTCAGGACGGGGGGATGAAAAACTGTTTTTT. This translates into CASSSGRGDEKLFF.

The chain couples TRBV5-1 to TRBJ1-2; TRBD1 agrees at 7 bases. V shed 4 bases, J shed 6 bases, and the junction held 12 bases outside the gene matches. The CDR3 extends over 15 amino acids. Germline CDR1 SGHRS, CDR2 YFSETQ. Written as DNA, the CDR3 is TGCGCCAGCAGCCTAGGGACAGCCCAACTTCATGGCTACACCTTC. This translates into CASSLGTAQLHGYTF. The whole variable domain, filled in from reference TRBV5-1 and TRBJ1-2, reads KAGVTQTPRYLIKTRGQQVTLSCSPISGHRSVSWYQQTPGQGLQFLFEYFSETQRNKGNFPGRFSGRQFSNSRSEMNVSTLELGDSALYLCASSLGTAQLHGYTFGSGTRLTVV.

V gene TRBV6-5 combines with J gene TRBJ1-2; D unresolved. Deletions cut 0 bases from V and 1 base from J, with 6 bases between. Per germline, CDR1 MNHEY and CDR2 SVGAGI. This CDR3 spans 14 amino acids. As DNA, the CDR3 is TGTGCCAGCAGTTACTCACAGATTAACTATGGCTACACCTTC. Translating gives CASSYSQINYGYTF.

The gene calls are TRBV3-1 (or the pseudogene TRBV3-2) and TRBJ2-2; 7 bases map to TRBD1. CDR3 length: 15 amino acids. CDR1 and CDR2 (germline): LGHDT, YNNKEL (reference sequence). V was pared by 3 bases and J by 2 bases, with 3 bases of the junction left unmatched. CDR3: CASSQRGLNTGELFF. The CDR3 coding sequence is TGTGCCAGCAGCCAGAGGGGGCTTAACACCGGGGAGCTGTTTTTT.

V usage is TRBV18 and J usage is TRBJ2-3, with D unclear. V was trimmed by 2 bases and J by 2 bases, leaving 8 bases between them. CDR1 is KGHSH, CDR2 LQKENI, per germline. The CDR3 runs to 14 residues. The CDR3 sequence: CASSPFGFTDTQYF. CDR3 sequence (DNA): TGTGCCAGCTCACCATTTGGGTTCACAGATACGCAGTATTTT.

V gene TRBV29-1 combines with J gene TRBJ1-2; D is uncertain. Germline-derived CDR1 and CDR2 are SQVTM and ANQGSEA. Trimming took off 6 bases at V and 7 bases at J, with 6 bases between the two ends. This CDR3 is built from 9 residues. The CDR3, as DNA: TGCAGCGTAACGGGTGGCTACACCTTC. Translation gives CSVTGGYTF. Combining the CDR3 with reference TRBV29-1 and TRBJ1-2 gives the whole variable domain SAVISQKPSRDICQRGTSLTIQCQVDSQVTMMFWYRQQPGQSLTLIATANQGSEATYESGFVIDKFPISRPNLTFSTLTVSNMSPEDSSIYLCSVTGGYTFGSGTRLTVV.

V usage is TRBV6-2 or TRBV6-3 and J usage is TRBJ2-5; no definite D call. The germline V gene has CDR1 MNHEY and CDR2 SVGEGT. The CDR3 contains 15 residues. V dropped 0 bases and J dropped 1 base, with 9 bases sitting between them. CDR3 sequence reads: CASSYSMGPQETQYF. The CDR3, as DNA: TGTGCCAGCAGTTACTCGATGGGCCCCCAAGAGACCCAGTACTTC.

The CDR3 loop reads CASSPTGGGEDTEAFF. The CDR3 nucleotides are TGTGCCAGCAGCCCCACGGGCGGGGGCGAAGACACTGAAGCTTTCTTT. The rearrangement uses TRBV9 and TRBJ1-1; a weak D match, TRBD1 (6 bases). The CDR3 is 16 amino acids. Germline CDR1 SGDLS, CDR2 YYNGEE. Trimming left V 4 bases short and J 3 bases short, with 19 bases between.

The chain is built from TRBV20-1 and TRBJ2-7; TRBD2 aligns across 9 bases. The CDR3 covers 14 residues. The V and J ends lost 3 bases and 7 bases, in that order; junction bases with no gene match: 10. Germline CDR1 reads DFQATT; CDR2 reads SNEGSKA (reference sequence). CDR3 in amino acids: CSASDPREGREQYV. The CDR3 DNA is TGCAGTGCTAGTGATCCGCGGGAGGGTCGGGAGCAGTACGTC.

This clone was recorded once. This rearrangement joins TRBV6-5 to TRBJ2-1, with unresolved D. Trimming took off 2 bases at V and 5 bases at J, with 13 bases between the two ends. From germline, CDR1 is MNHEY and CDR2 SVGAGI. This CDR3 has 15 amino acids. CDR3 protein: CASSYRPRVNNEQFF. The CDR3 DNA reads as TGTGCCAGCAGTTACAGGCCTCGAGTGAACAATGAGCAGTTCTTC.

V and J are TRBV11-3 and TRBJ2-2, with 8 positions matching TRBD2. Per germline, CDR1 SGHNT and CDR2 YENEEA. V was pared by 6 bases and J by 5 bases, with 8 bases of the junction left unmatched. The CDR3 has 15 residues. The CDR3 DNA follows: TGTGCCAGCAGACCCCCTAGCGGGCCAACCGGGGAGCTGTTTTTT. Translating gives CASRPPSGPTGELFF.